This is a list of T cell receptor beta chains from one sample in a study of blood T cell repertoires in COVID-19. Assay: immunoSEQ multiplex PCR; the TCRdb copy retains only in-frame clones and omits some. The sample carries approximately 50,000 clones, 90% to 95% recorded once. The sample consisted of peripheral blood. All receptors come from a human donor in a cohort sampled during active COVID-19. Each CDR3 is given with its conserved first and last residue. Each record gives: J gene, V gene, clone size, D gene, CDR3 DNA, CDR3 protein. D genes are given only for firm matches. Not all rows give a size; the values are once, few, many and, for expanded clones, a class.

>TRBJ2-3|TRBV6-1|.|TRBD2
TGTGCCAGCAGTGAAACTAGCGGGGGCACAGATACGCAGTATTTT
CASSETSGGTDTQYF
>TRBJ2-5|TRBV2|.|.
TGTGCCAGTAGGGAGGAAGAGACCCAGTACTTC
CASREEETQYF
>TRBJ1-2|TRBV10-3|.|.
TGTGCCTCGGGAGGGGTAGGTGACTATGGCTACACCTTC
CASGGVGDYGYTF
>TRBJ2-2|TRBV15|.|TRBD1
TGTGCCACCAGCAGAGTTGGGAGGACAGGGTTAACCGGGGAGCTGTTTTTT
CATSRVGRTGLTGELFF
>TRBJ2-2|TRBV18|.|.
TGTGCCAGCTCACCAACCGAGAGTCCGAACACCGGGGAGCTGTTTTTT
CASSPTESPNTGELFF
>TRBJ1-6|TRBV5-1|.|.
TGCGCCAGCCGGCCAGGGGCAGGAAATTCACCCCTCCACTTT
CASRPGAGNSPLHF
>TRBJ1-6|TRBV5-6|.|TRBD1
TGTGCCAGCAGCCCTCGACAGGGTCATAATTCACCCCTCCACTTT
CASSPRQGHNSPLHF
>TRBJ2-1|TRBV12-3/TRBV12-4|.|TRBD1
TGTGCCAGCAGTTCGGGACAGGGGGTGAGGCAGTTCTTC
CASSSGQGVRQFF
>TRBJ2-2|TRBV15|.|.
TGTGCCACCAGCAGTCCCATCTTAGGGGGGGCCGGGGAGCTGTTTTTT
CATSSPILGGAGELFF
>TRBJ2-1|TRBV5-8|.|TRBD2
TGTGCCAGCAGTCCCGGGACTAGATATGATGAGCAGTTCTTC
CASSPGTRYDEQFF
>TRBJ1-6|TRBV7-9|.|TRBD1
TGTGCCAGCAGCTTAGGACAGGGACGATCACCCCTCCACTTT
CASSLGQGRSPLHF
>TRBJ1-5|TRBV6-5|.|.
TGTGCCAGCAGCAGACAGGTAGTCCAGCCCCAGCATTTT
CASSRQVVQPQHF
>TRBJ2-5|TRBV19|once|.
TGTGCCAGTAATCCATTGGGGGGACGGACCCAGTACTTC
CASNPLGGRTQYF
>TRBJ1-5|TRBV19|once|TRBD1
TGTGCCAGTAGGACTTCGACAGGGGACCGCAATCAGCCCCAGCATTTT
CASRTSTGDRNQPQHF
>TRBJ2-1|TRBV6-6|.|.
TGTGCCAGCAGATTTGAGGGCAATGAGCAGTTCTTC
CASRFEGNEQFF
>TRBJ1-6|TRBV12-5|.|.
TGTGCTAGTGGTTTTGGGGACACCCCAATTCTCCACTTT
CASGFGDTPILHF